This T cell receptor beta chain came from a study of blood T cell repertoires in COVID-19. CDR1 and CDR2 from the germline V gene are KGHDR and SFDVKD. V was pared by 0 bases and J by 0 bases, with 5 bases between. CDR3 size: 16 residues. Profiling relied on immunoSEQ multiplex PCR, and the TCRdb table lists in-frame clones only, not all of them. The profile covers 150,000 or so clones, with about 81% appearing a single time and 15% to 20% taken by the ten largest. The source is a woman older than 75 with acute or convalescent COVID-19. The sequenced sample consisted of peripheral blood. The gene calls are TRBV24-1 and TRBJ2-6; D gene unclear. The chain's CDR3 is CATSDLPGSGANVLTF. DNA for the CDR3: TGTGCCACCAGTGATTTGCCGGGCTCTGGGGCCAACGTCCTGACTTTC.